The 23 T cell receptor beta chains below come from one sample, sequenced in a study of T cells in narcolepsy. TCRdb keeps only in-frame clones here, not all; method: immunoSEQ multiplex PCR. The repertoire holds some 23,000 clones, approximately 84% seen once, with roughly 1.3% in the top ten. Source material: CD45RA- memory CD4+ T cells from PBMCs. These receptors originate from a human donor with narcolepsy.

The chain couples TRBV7-9 to TRBJ2-2; perhaps TRBD2 as D (6 bases). Per germline, CDR1 SEHNR and CDR2 FQNEAQ (reference sequence). Deletions cut 5 bases from V and 2 bases from J, with 12 bases between. This CDR3 is 15 amino acids long. The DNA for the CDR3 is TGTGCCAGCAGCCCCGTAGCGGCTAACACCGGGGAGCTGTTTTTT. Its translation: CASSPVAANTGELFF.

This chain links TRBV6-5 with TRBJ1-4, with TRBD1 matching over 7 bases. CDR3 length: 12 amino acids. J gave up 8 bases and V 6 bases, and 3 bases lay outside the gene matches. Germline V lookup: CDR1 MNHEY, CDR2 SVGAGI. This CDR3 is CASSRDREKLFF. CDR3 in DNA: TGTGCCAGCAGCCGGGACAGAGAAAAACTGTTTTTT.

The chain joins TRBV29-1 to TRBJ2-3; a weak D match, TRBD2 (5 bases). Germline-derived CDR1 and CDR2 are SQVTM and ANQGSEA. V was clipped by 8 bases and J by 6 bases, with 12 bases between them. This CDR3 comprises 11 residues. The CDR3 reads CSSLAGDTQYF. CDR3 sequence (DNA): TGCAGCTCTCTAGCTGGGGATACGCAGTATTTT.

This clone occurred once. V gene TRBV15 combines with J gene TRBJ2-4; no firm D call. Germline V gene lookup returns CDR1 LNHNV and CDR2 YYDKDF (reference sequence). The CDR3 runs to 15 residues. Trimming removed 0 bases from V and 0 bases from J, with 6 bases in between. CDR3 sequence: CATSRDGLAKNIQYF. For the CDR3, the DNA is TGTGCCACCAGCAGAGATGGGCTAGCCAAAAACATTCAGTACTTC. Supplemented by reference TRBV15 and TRBJ2-4, the full variable domain reads DAMVIQNPRYQVTQFGKPVTLSCSQTLNHNVMYWYQQKSSQAPKLLFHYYDKDFNNEADTPDNFQSRRPNTSFCFLDIRSPGLGDTAMYLCATSRDGLAKNIQYFGAGTRLSVL.

The chain couples TRBV11-2 to TRBJ1-2, with D possibly being TRBD1 (6 bases). V was shortened by 5 bases and J by 4 bases, with 14 bases between the two germline ends. Per germline, CDR1 SGHAT and CDR2 FQNNGV. The CDR3 covers 14 residues. CDR3 amino acids: CASSAPGAFYGYTF. DNA for the CDR3: TGTGCCAGCAGCGCCCCGGGGGCCTTCTATGGCTACACCTTC. Full variable domain (missing parts from reference TRBV11-2 and TRBJ1-2): EAGVAQSPRYKIIEKRQSVAFWCNPISGHATLYWYQQILGQGPKLLIQFQNNGVVDDSQLPKDRFSAERLKGVDSTLKIQPAKLEDSAVYLCASSAPGAFYGYTFGSGTRLTVV.

The J gene is TRBJ2-1, the V gene TRBV2, with D maybe TRBD2 (6 bases). Trimming took off 6 bases at V and 9 bases at J, with 15 bases between the two ends. In germline, CDR1 is SNHLY, CDR2 FYNNEI. The CDR3 totals 13 residues. The CDR3 DNA sequence: TGTGCCAGCAGATCAAGGACTAACCGTGAGCAGTTCTTC. Its translation: CASRSRTNREQFF.

This chain links TRBV5-1 with TRBJ2-2; D unclear. The V end was cut by 6 bases, the J end by 5 bases, with 14 bases between. CDR1 is SGHRS and CDR2 is YFSETQ in the germline V gene. The CDR3 length is 14 residues. The CDR3 loop reads CASNRAQGTGELFF. CDR3 DNA sequence: TGCGCCAGCAACCGGGCGCAAGGGACCGGGGAGCTGTTTTTT.

The chain combines TRBV27 with TRBJ1-5, with D possibly matching TRBD1 (5 bases). CDR1 and CDR2 from the germline V gene are MNHEY and SMNVEV (reference sequence). Trimming removed 6 bases at V and 3 bases at J, with 12 bases between. The CDR3 runs 14 residues. The DNA of the CDR3 is TGTGCCAGCAGGCAGGGAAACAACAATCAGCCCCAGCATTTT. Translation: CASRQGNNNQPQHF.

J is TRBJ2-7 and V is TRBV19; D gene uncertain. V shed 7 bases and J shed 6 bases, with 10 bases lying between them. Germline V lookup: CDR1 LNHDA, CDR2 SQIVND (reference sequence). The CDR3 is 11 residues long. CDR3 DNA: TGTGCCAGTACTCCTAAGAGCGAGCAGTACTTC. Its translation: CASTPKSEQYF. Looking up the rest from reference TRBV19 and TRBJ2-7 gives the full variable domain: DGGITQSPKYLFRKEGQNVTLSCEQNLNHDAMYWYRQDPGQGLRLIYYSQIVNDFQKGDIAEGYSVSREKKESFPLTVTSAQKNPTAFYLCASTPKSEQYFGPGTRLTVT.

CDR3 region: CASSYSTQASTGELFF. The CDR3 coding sequence is TGTGCCAGCAGTTACTCGACGCAGGCGAGCACCGGGGAGCTGTTTTTT. The J gene is TRBJ2-2, the V gene TRBV6-6; D is ambiguous. Germline CDR1 reads MNHNY; CDR2 reads SVGAGI (reference sequence). Trimming pared 0 bases from V and 4 bases from J, leaving 12 bases between. This CDR3 comprises 16 residues.

The rearrangement joins TRBV19 to TRBJ2-1; TRBD2 is a possible D gene (6 bases). The CDR3 extends over 14 amino acids. Germline CDR1 is LNHDA and CDR2 is SQIVND (reference sequence). V gave up 7 bases and J gave up 2 bases, with 12 bases separating them. Here the CDR3 reads CASKFGGAYNEQFF. CDR3 bases: TGTGCCAGTAAATTCGGCGGGGCCTACAATGAGCAGTTCTTC.

This chain links TRBV9 with TRBJ1-3; 9 bases map to TRBD1. J gave up 0 bases and V 0 bases, and 10 bases lay outside the gene matches. CDR3 length: 19 residues. Germline lookup yields CDR1 SGDLS and CDR2 YYNGEE. The chain's CDR3 is CASSVAPVRTGASGNTIYF. CDR3 nucleotides: TGTGCCAGCAGCGTAGCACCGGTAAGGACAGGGGCCTCTGGAAACACCATATATTTT.

The chain uses TRBV7-8 and TRBJ1-4, with 7 bases lining up with TRBD1. The V segment lost 8 bases and the J segment 3 bases; nucleotides outside the gene matches: 18. Germline-derived CDR1 and CDR2 are SGHVS and FQNEAQ. This CDR3 spans 18 amino acids. In DNA form, the CDR3 reads TGTGCCAGCGGGAAAACAGGGGCGGGGGTTTCTCCTAATGAAAAACTGTTTTTT. Residues: CASGKTGAGVSPNEKLFF.

V and J are TRBV20-1 and TRBJ2-7; D ambiguous. The germline V and J ends were trimmed by 2 bases and 10 bases, with 12 bases remaining between them. Looked up from germline, CDR1 is DFQATT and CDR2 is SNEGSKA (reference sequence). The CDR3 is made up of 11 amino acids. The CDR3 reads CSARRTDVQYF. The CDR3 DNA reads TGCAGTGCTAGACGCACAGATGTTCAGTACTTC.

This sequence joins TRBV5-5 and TRBJ2-2, with TRBD2 matching 9 bases. Germline V gene data show CDR1 as SGHKS and CDR2 as YYEKEE (reference sequence). CDR3 length equals 15 residues. V was pared by 1 base and J by 7 bases, with 5 bases of the junction left unmatched. The CDR3 is CASSLLGGRVGELFF. DNA for the CDR3: TGTGCCAGCAGCTTGCTTGGCGGGAGGGTCGGGGAGCTGTTTTTT.

CDR3 nucleotides: TGTGCCAGCAGTGTCGAGCAGAACACCGGGGAGCTGTTTTTT. Its protein is CASSVEQNTGELFF. The V call is TRBV6-4, the J call TRBJ2-2, with D unclear. Trimming shortened V by 4 bases and J by 1 base, and 7 bases separated the two germline ends. There are 14 residues in the CDR3. CDR1 and CDR2 from the germline V gene are MRHNA and SNTAGT.

This CDR3 is CASSPRVDRDNEQFF. CDR3 sequence (DNA): TGTGCCAGCTCACCACGGGTAGACCGGGACAATGAGCAGTTCTTC. J is TRBJ2-1 and V is TRBV18; D not certain. The CDR3 loop spans 15 amino acids. V dropped 1 base and J dropped 5 bases, with 12 bases sitting between them. Germline assignment: CDR1 KGHSH and CDR2 LQKENI.

CDR3 DNA: TGTGCCAGCTCACCCACAGGGAGTACTGAAGCTTTCTTT. Its translation is CASSPTGSTEAFF. J is TRBJ1-1 and V is TRBV18; the D gene is possibly TRBD1 (6 bases). Germline-derived CDR1 and CDR2 are KGHSH and LQKENI. V lost 3 bases and J lost 5, with 10 bases in between. This CDR3 contains 13 residues.

The chain joins TRBV10-3 to TRBJ2-7; D remains unclear. Deletions cut 10 bases from V and 0 bases from J, with 19 bases between. CDR3 length equals 15 residues. Germline V lookup: CDR1 ENHRY, CDR2 SYGVKD. CDR3 sequence: CATTDHPATSYEQYF. The CDR3 DNA reads as TGTGCCACTACGGACCACCCAGCCACCTCCTACGAGCAGTACTTC.

This clone was seen a few times. The rearrangement links TRBV7-2 to TRBJ2-5; TRBD2 aligns across 7 bases. The junction had 6 bases not matched to a gene; V was cut back by 4 bases and J by 1 base. Per the germline V gene, CDR1 is SGHTA and CDR2 is FQGNSA. The CDR3 runs 15 residues. The CDR3 reads CASSWWEGRQETQYF. The CDR3 coding sequence is TGTGCCAGCAGCTGGTGGGAGGGACGCCAAGAGACCCAGTACTTC.

Concerning this clone itself: The junction departs from the called germline gene at one end, perhaps through a read error. The CDR3 here is CASSLRTSGNTGGLFF. The CDR3 DNA reads as TGTGCCAGCAGCTTAAGAACTAGCGGGAACACCGGGGGGCTGTTTTTT. J is TRBJ2-2 and V is TRBV9, with 10 positions matching TRBD2. The germline CDR1 and CDR2 sequences are SGDLS and YYNGEE. The CDR3 is made up of 16 amino acids.

The CDR3 spells CASSRDGGRTDTQYF. CDR3 bases: TGTGCCAGCAGCCGAGACGGGGGAAGGACAGATACGCAGTATTTT. The rearrangement uses TRBV5-4 and TRBJ2-3, with TRBD2 as a possible D gene (6 bases). The ends were cut back, 4 bases at V and 3 bases at J, with 15 bases in the middle. Germline CDR1 is SGHNT and CDR2 is YYREEE (reference sequence). The CDR3 length is 15 residues.

The chain couples TRBV4-3 to TRBJ2-7, with D uncertain. With 8 bases removed from V and 6 bases from J, the gap between germline ends came to 14 bases. The CDR3 length is 12 residues. In germline, CDR1 is LGHNA, CDR2 YSLEER. The CDR3 region has the DNA TGCGCCAGCGTGGACCTTTTCCGCGAGCAGTACTTC. This translates into CASVDLFREQYF.